The entry below describes one T cell receptor (beta chain). This entry belongs to a study of blood T cell repertoires in COVID-19. As for the study in general: COVID-19 samples collected from the United States, Italy and Spain covered acute and convalescent phases. Nucleic acid was either cDNA or gDNA, and it came from T cells, B-cell-depleted T cells, or PBMCs.

Trimming removed 7 bases at V and 7 bases at J, with 12 bases between. Germline loops: CDR1 SGHKS, CDR2 YYEKEE (reference sequence). The CDR3 loop spans 13 amino acids. In the original analysis: Amplifying reference gene primers gave estimates of nucleated cell counts. Profiling relied on immunoSEQ multiplex PCR, and the TCRdb table lists in-frame clones only, not all of them. D and trimming come from the DNA, and the V and J calls and clone size come from that table. The table shows fewer than 350,000 clones, with 70% to 90% occurring only once. Participants, about 18 to 90 years old, spanned under 25 US areas.

The chain recombines TRBV5-5 with TRBJ2-6, with D possibly TRBD2 on 5 matching bases. The clonotype comes from a woman between 35 and 50 years old with acute COVID-19. Sequencing used PBMCs or T cells enriched from blood (not recorded which). This CDR3 is CASGPLAANVLTF. CDR3 DNA sequence: TGTGCCAGCGGCCCCCTAGCCGCCAACGTCCTGACTTTC. Using reference TRBV5-5 and TRBJ2-6 for the parts outside the CDR3, the full variable domain is DAGVTQSPTHLIKTRGQQVTLRCSPISGHKSVSWYQQVLGQGPQFIFQYYEKEERGRGNFPDRFSARQFPNYSSELNVNALLLGDSALYLCASGPLAANVLTFGAGSRLTVL.